One and the same sample provided the 17 T cell receptor beta chains below, sequenced in a study of shared clonotypes between healthy human individuals. The table came from immunoSEQ multiplex PCR; TCRdb's copy has only in-frame clones and leaves some out. Found here are millions of clones, more than 80% of them singletons; the top ten hold roughly 0.14%. The sample taken for sequencing was naive CD4+ T cells sorted from blood. This sample's subset: CD45RA+ positively selected. The receptors derive from a man aged 18 to 29 in good health.

The chain combines TRBV5-1 with TRBJ2-3; 14 bases agree with TRBD2. Germline trimming cut 3 bases from V and 4 bases from J; bases unmatched to any gene: 4. Germline V gives CDR1 SGHRS, CDR2 YFSETQ. The CDR3 length is 16 residues. DNA of the CDR3: TGCGCCAGCAGCTGGATGACTAGCGGGGGGGCAGATACGCAGTATTTT. As protein: CASSWMTSGGADTQYF. The complete variable domain, with remaining parts taken from reference TRBV5-1 and TRBJ2-3, reads KAGVTQTPRYLIKTRGQQVTLSCSPISGHRSVSWYQQTPGQGLQFLFEYFSETQRNKGNFPGRFSGRQFSNSRSEMNVSTLELGDSALYLCASSWMTSGGADTQYFGPGTRLTVL.

The chain uses TRBV5-1 and TRBJ2-7; D possibly uses TRBD1 or TRBD2 (5 bases each). Trimming left V 5 bases short and J 3 bases short, with 18 bases between. There are 15 residues in the CDR3. The germline CDR1 and CDR2 sequences are SGHRS and YFSETQ. CDR3 in amino acids: CASSFGGRVDYEQYF. For the CDR3, the DNA is TGCGCCAGCAGTTTTGGGGGTAGGGTCGACTACGAGCAGTACTTC.

The rearrangement joins TRBV19 to TRBJ2-2; 10 nucleotides align to TRBD2. J was trimmed by 3 bases and V by 5 bases; bases with no gene match: 3. The germline V gene encodes CDR1 LNHDA and CDR2 SQIVND (reference sequence). The length of the CDR3 is 15 residues. DNA for the CDR3: TGTGCCAGTAGTGGGCTAGCGGGGGACACCGGGGAGCTGTTTTTT. Its protein is CASSGLAGDTGELFF.

The chain uses TRBV19 and TRBJ2-7; 8 bases agree with TRBD2. V lost 3 bases and J lost 2; bases outside the gene matches: 6. The CDR3 extends over 15 amino acids. CDR1 and CDR2 from the germline V gene are LNHDA and SQIVND (reference sequence). CDR3 bases: TGTGCCAGTAGTATTGTAAGCGGGGGCCCCTACGAGCAGTACTTC. Amino acids: CASSIVSGGPYEQYF.

This chain uses TRBV28 with TRBJ2-7; D possibly corresponds to TRBD1 (6 bases). The CDR3 length is 14 residues. V was trimmed by 5 bases and J by 3 bases, leaving 14 bases between them. Germline lookup yields CDR1 MDHEN and CDR2 SYDVKM. CDR3 in amino acids: CASSTTGKGYEQYF. The DNA for the CDR3 is TGTGCCAGCAGTACTACAGGGAAGGGCTACGAGCAGTACTTC. Supplemented by reference TRBV28 and TRBJ2-7, the full variable domain reads DVKVTQSSRYLVKRTGEKVFLECVQDMDHENMFWYRQDPGLGLRLIYFSYDVKMKEKGDIPEGYSVSREKKERFSLILESASTNQTSMYLCASSTTGKGYEQYFGPGTRLTVT.

V is TRBV28 and J is TRBJ1-5; D gene unclear. This CDR3 spans 14 amino acids. Germline V CDR1 and CDR2: MDHEN, SYDVKM. The V and J ends lost 4 bases and 3 bases respectively, with 10 bases between them. The CDR3 DNA sequence: TGTGCCAGCAGTTCCCCGAACCCCAATCAGCCCCAGCATTTT. The encoded protein is CASSSPNPNQPQHF.

The genes are TRBV27 and TRBJ1-6; maybe TRBD1 (5 bases). The V end lost 6 bases, the J end lost 4 bases, and 10 bases lay between the germline ends. The germline V gene has CDR1 MNHEY and CDR2 SMNVEV (reference sequence). The CDR3 sequence is 14 residues long. The CDR3 bases are TGTGCCAGCAGGAGGGACCCTTATAATTCACCCCTCCACTTT. Protein: CASRRDPYNSPLHF.

This chain links TRBV5-1 with TRBJ1-3, with 7 bases matching TRBD1. Per the germline V gene, CDR1 is SGHRS and CDR2 is YFSETQ. The CDR3 loop spans 17 amino acids. J lost 0 bases, V lost 0 bases, and 6 bases had no gene match. CDR3 residues: CASSLGDSFLSGNTIYF. CDR3 nucleotides: TGCGCCAGCAGCTTGGGGGACAGCTTCCTCTCTGGAAACACCATATATTTT.

Regarding this clone: In the same sample, other DNA sequences code for this CDR3. The chain couples TRBV4-3 to TRBJ2-3; 9 bases agree with TRBD2. This CDR3 contains 16 residues. Germline CDR1 LGHNA, CDR2 YSLEER. After removal of 0 bases from V and 0 bases from J, the junction contained 1 base not matched to a gene. The CDR3 region is CASSQDLAGSTDTQYF. The CDR3 DNA sequence: TGCGCCAGCAGCCAAGATCTAGCGGGGAGCACAGATACGCAGTATTTT.

This chain joins TRBV18 and TRBJ1-2, with TRBD1 identical over 8 bases. The V gene end was trimmed by 3 bases and the J gene end by 3 bases; junction bases not matched to a gene: 9. The CDR3 totals 16 residues. The germline V gene has CDR1 KGHSH and CDR2 LQKENI. CDR3 coding DNA: TGTGCCAGCTCACCGAAGACAGGGGTGGGGGACTATGGCTACACCTTC. Its translation is CASSPKTGVGDYGYTF.

This clone was observed once. The gene calls are TRBV5-1 and TRBJ2-1; maybe TRBD1 (5 bases). Germline CDR1 reads SGHRS; CDR2 reads YFSETQ. There are 15 residues in the CDR3. The germline V and J ends were trimmed by 0 bases and 8 bases, with 15 bases remaining between them. The CDR3 reads CASSLESARGHEQFF. In DNA, the CDR3 is TGCGCCAGCAGCTTGGAATCCGCTAGGGGCCATGAGCAGTTCTTC. The full variable domain, in which reference TRBV5-1 and TRBJ2-1 provide the parts outside the CDR3, is KAGVTQTPRYLIKTRGQQVTLSCSPISGHRSVSWYQQTPGQGLQFLFEYFSETQRNKGNFPGRFSGRQFSNSRSEMNVSTLELGDSALYLCASSLESARGHEQFFGPGTRLTVL.

With regard to this clone: Other DNA sequences in the same sample also yield this CDR3. The V call is TRBV30, the J call TRBJ2-6; D may be TRBD2 (7 bases). This CDR3 region has 14 residues. Looked up from germline, CDR1 is GTSNPN and CDR2 is SVGIG (reference sequence). Trimming removed 1 base at V and 4 bases at J, with 8 bases between. CDR3 region: CAWSGGGGANVLTF. CDR3 DNA sequence: TGTGCCTGGAGTGGGGGGGGCGGGGCCAACGTCCTGACTTTC.

The chain links TRBV10-3 to TRBJ1-1; no clear D gene. This CDR3 comprises 13 residues. Germline CDR1 ENHRY, CDR2 SYGVKD. Trimming cost V 2 bases and J 0 bases, with 4 bases left between them. Here the CDR3 DNA reads TGTGCCATCAGTGAGATCATGAACACTGAAGCTTTCTTT. This gives the protein CAISEIMNTEAFF.

The chain couples TRBV5-1 to TRBJ2-2, with D hard to call. The germline gives CDR1 SGHRS, CDR2 YFSETQ. The CDR3 contains 18 residues. V was pared by 0 bases and J by 3 bases, with 18 bases between. As DNA, the CDR3 is TGCGCCAGCAGCTTGGCCTTTTTGGACGTTTGGGACACCGGGGAGCTGTTTTTT. As protein: CASSLAFLDVWDTGELFF.

The rearrangement links TRBV30 to TRBJ1-5; D not resolved. Germline V gene sequence: CDR1 GTSNPN, CDR2 SVGIG (reference sequence). V was trimmed by 0 bases and J by 1 base, leaving 16 bases between them. This CDR3 is 17 amino acids long. CDR3 amino acids: CAWSVSGLGGSNQPQHF. DNA for the CDR3: TGTGCCTGGAGTGTATCAGGTCTGGGTGGGAGCAATCAGCCCCAGCATTTT.

The sample holds a few counts of this clone. The chain combines TRBV19 with TRBJ1-1, with unresolved D. CDR3 length: 13 amino acids. The germline V gene encodes CDR1 LNHDA and CDR2 SQIVND (reference sequence). V lost 5 bases and J lost 1, with 8 bases in between. The DNA of the CDR3 is TGTGCCAGTAGTCTTCTAACGAACACTGAAGCTTTCTTT. It translates to CASSLLTNTEAFF.

The chain joins TRBV5-5 to TRBJ2-1; 7 bases are shared with TRBD2. Germline CDR1 is SGHKS and CDR2 is YYEKEE (reference sequence). V lost 4 bases to trimming and J lost 10 bases; unmatched junction nucleotides: 5. The CDR3 covers 12 residues. CDR3 nucleotide sequence: TGTGCCAGCAGCCCGACTAGCATAGAGCAGTTCTTC. Residues: CASSPTSIEQFF.